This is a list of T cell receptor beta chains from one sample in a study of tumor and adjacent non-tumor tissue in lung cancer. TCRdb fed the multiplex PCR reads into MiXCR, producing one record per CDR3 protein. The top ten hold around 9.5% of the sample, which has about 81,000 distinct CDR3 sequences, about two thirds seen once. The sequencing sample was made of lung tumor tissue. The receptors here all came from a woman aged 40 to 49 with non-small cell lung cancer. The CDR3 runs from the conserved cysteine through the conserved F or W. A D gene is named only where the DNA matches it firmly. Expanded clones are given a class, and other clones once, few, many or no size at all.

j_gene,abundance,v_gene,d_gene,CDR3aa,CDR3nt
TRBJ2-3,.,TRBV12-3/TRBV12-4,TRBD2,CASSTRGVAGGNTNTQYF,TGTGCCAGCAGCACCCGAGGAGTAGCGGGGGGGAACACAAATACGCAGTATTTT
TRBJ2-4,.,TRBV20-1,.,CSARVQGGAMGNIQYF,TGCAGTGCTAGAGTTCAGGGGGGCGCGATGGGAAATATTCAGTACTTC
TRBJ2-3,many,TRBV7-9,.,CASSPGDVTSDTQYF,TGTGCCAGCAGCCCCGGGGACGTGACCTCCGATACGCAGTATTTT
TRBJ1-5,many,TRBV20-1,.,CSARGNRHNQPQHF,TGCAGTGCTAGGGGGAACAGACACAATCAGCCCCAGCATTTT
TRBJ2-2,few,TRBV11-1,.,CASGSRAIGSGQLFF,TGTGCCAGCGGCTCCCGGGCAATAGGAAGCGGGCAGCTGTTTTTT
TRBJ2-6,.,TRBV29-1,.,CSVEEVRAGADVLIF,TGCAGCGTCGAAGAGGTGAGGGCTGGGGCCGACGTCCTGATTTTC
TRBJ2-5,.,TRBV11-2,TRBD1,CAISDSRSTGTAQETQYF,TGCGCCATCAGCGATAGCAGATCCACCGGGACAGCTCAAGAGACGCAGTACTTC
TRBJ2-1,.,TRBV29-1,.,CSVATYDEQFF,TGCAGTGTTGCCACATACGATGAGCAGTTCTTC
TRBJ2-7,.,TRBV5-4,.,CASSRRGPVYGQYF,TGTGCCAGCAGCCGACGCGGGCCCGTCTACGGGCAGTACTTC
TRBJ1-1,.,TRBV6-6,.,CASIFRLNIEAFF,TGTGCCAGCATTTTCAGATTGAACATCGAAGCTTTCTTT
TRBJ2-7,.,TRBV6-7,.,CASSADFRYEQYF,TGTGCTAGCAGTGCCGACTTTCGCTACGAGCAGTACTTC
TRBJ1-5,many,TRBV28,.,CASSLGQTYQPQHF,TGTGCCAGCAGTTTAGGCCAGACGTATCAGCCCCAGCATTTT
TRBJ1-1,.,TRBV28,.,CASSSPRVAFF,TGTGCCAGCAGTAGTCCTAGGGTAGCTTTCTTT
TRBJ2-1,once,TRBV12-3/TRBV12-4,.,CASSPPLQGSCNKQFF,TGTGCCAGCAGTCCACCTTTACAGGGTTCCTGCAATAAGCAGTTCTTC
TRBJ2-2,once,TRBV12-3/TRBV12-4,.,CGSTTQSTGELFF,TGTGGCAGCACCACACAGTCCACCGGGGAGCTGTTTTTT
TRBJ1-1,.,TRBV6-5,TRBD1,CASGNRGSEALF,TGTGCCAGCGGCAACAGGGGGTCTGAAGCTCTCTTT
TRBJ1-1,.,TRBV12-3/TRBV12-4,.,CAGSFTPTGIEAFF,TGTGCCGGCAGTTTCACCCCGACCGGGATTGAAGCTTTCTTT
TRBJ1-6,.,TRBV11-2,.,CTSDLASGNNSPLRF,TGTACCAGCGACTTAGCCTCGGGGAATAATTCACCCCTCCGCTTT
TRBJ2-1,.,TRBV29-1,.,CSVASLKTETYNEQFF,TGCAGCGTTGCATCGCTGAAGACAGAGACCTACAATGAGCAGTTCTTC
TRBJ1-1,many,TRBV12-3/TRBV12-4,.,CASNTRGMGFPEAFF,TGTGCCAGCAATACGAGGGGGATGGGCTTCCCTGAAGCTTTCTTT
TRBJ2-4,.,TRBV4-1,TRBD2,CASSSPSGRAMSIQYF,TGCGCCAGCAGCTCCCCTAGTGGGAGGGCTATGTCTATTCAGTACTTC